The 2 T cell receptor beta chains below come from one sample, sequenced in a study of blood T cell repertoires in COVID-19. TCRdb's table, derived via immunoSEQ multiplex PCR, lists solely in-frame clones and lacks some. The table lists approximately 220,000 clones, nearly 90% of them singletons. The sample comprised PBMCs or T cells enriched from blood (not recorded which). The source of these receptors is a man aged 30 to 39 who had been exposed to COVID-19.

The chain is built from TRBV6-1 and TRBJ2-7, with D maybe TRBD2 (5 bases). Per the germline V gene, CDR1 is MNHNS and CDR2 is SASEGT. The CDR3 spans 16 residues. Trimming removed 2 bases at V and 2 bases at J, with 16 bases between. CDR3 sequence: CASSEFVTSSPYEQYF. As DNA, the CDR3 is TGTGCCAGCAGTGAATTCGTCACTAGTTCCCCCTACGAGCAGTACTTC.

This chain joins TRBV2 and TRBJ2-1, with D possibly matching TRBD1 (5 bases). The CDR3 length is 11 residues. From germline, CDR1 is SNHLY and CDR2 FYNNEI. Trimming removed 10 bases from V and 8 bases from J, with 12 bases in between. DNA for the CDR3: TGTGCCAAGAATCAGGGCTATGAGCAGTTCTTC. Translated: CAKNQGYEQFF.